This T cell receptor beta chain was recorded in a study of blood T cell repertoires in COVID-19. Participants were aged about 18 to 89 years from about two dozen US areas. Study processing details: Reference gene primer amplification gave estimated nucleated cell counts. TCRdb's table, derived via immunoSEQ multiplex PCR, lists solely in-frame clones and lacks some. The V and J calls and clone size come from that table; D and trimming were worked out from the DNA. The data contain approximately 150,000 clones, 70% to 80% of them singletons. V shed 1 base, J shed 8 bases, and the junction held 13 bases outside the gene matches. Per the germline V gene, CDR1 is SGHTS and CDR2 is YDEGEE. This CDR3 is built from 16 residues.

V and J are TRBV5-8 and TRBJ1-2; the match to TRBD1 covers 8 bases. This TCR was recovered from a woman in her sixties or seventies in a cohort exposed to, infected with or recovered from COVID-19 (not recorded which). Sequenced input: PBMCs or T cells enriched from blood (not recorded which). The CDR3, as DNA: TGTGCCAGCAGCTTGCCCACAGGGGGTCTAGGCGAGGGCTACACCTTC. Encoded protein: CASSLPTGGLGEGYTF. Drawing the rest from reference TRBV5-8 and TRBJ1-2, the complete variable domain is EAGVTQSPTHLIKTRGQQATLRCSPISGHTSVYWYQQALGLGLQFLLWYDEGEERNRGNFPPRFSGRQFPNYSSELNVNALELEDSALYLCASSLPTGGLGEGYTFGSGTRLTVV.